This T cell receptor beta chain was found in a study of blood T cell repertoires in COVID-19. Looking at the study overall: Sample material is recorded as cDNA or gDNA derived from T cells, B-cell-depleted T cells, or PBMCs.

This clone was recorded many times. Cohort 3 recovery required two negative PCRs, clearance, or symptom resolution. The CDR3 is 15 amino acids. Germline values: CDR1 LNHDA, CDR2 SQIVND (reference sequence). V was pared by 8 bases and J by 7 bases, with 13 bases of the junction left unmatched. Measured with immunoSEQ multiplex PCR; TCRdb has only the in-frame clones, and not every one. The sample lists roughly 500,000 clones, approximately 88% seen once, with about 1.7% in the top ten. Sequenced input: PBMCs or T cells enriched from blood (not recorded which). This rearrangement joins TRBV19 to TRBJ2-1; 8 nucleotides line up with TRBD2. This TCR came from a woman between 40 and 50 years old who had recovered from COVID-19. The CDR3 DNA sequence: TGTGCCAGTGGTTATATTAGGGCGGGAGGTAATGAGCAGTTCTTC. Translated: CASGYIRAGGNEQFF.